Following are 22 T cell receptor beta chains from one sample sequenced in a study of blood T cells in healthy people across ages. Next came a second PCR, run for about 7 to 11 cycles, which used a sample-barcoded 5' primer along with a J-beta primer mix. TCRdb analysed the 5' RACE reads with MiXCR anew, one entry per CDR3 protein. The table shows 550,000 to 750,000 distinct CDR3 sequences, with over 20% occurring only once. The material sequenced was blood. Every receptor here comes from a man aged 70-80 years in good health.

This rearrangement joins TRBV20-1 to TRBJ2-7; D might be TRBD2 (6 bases). Deletions cut 5 bases from V and 3 bases from J, with 17 bases between. Germline loops: CDR1 DFQATT, CDR2 SNEGSKA (reference sequence). This CDR3 spans 14 amino acids. CDR3 protein: CSALAPGGFYEQYF. The CDR3 DNA is TGCAGTGCTCTAGCTCCCGGGGGATTCTACGAGCAGTACTTC.

The rearrangement joins TRBV27 to TRBJ2-3; weak D call: TRBD1 (6 bases). The germline CDR1 and CDR2 sequences are MNHEY and SMNVEV (reference sequence). The CDR3 totals 15 residues. V was trimmed by 5 bases and J by 2 bases, leaving 14 bases between them. The CDR3 loop reads CASSLRRTATDTQYF. CDR3 DNA: TGTGCCAGCAGTCTGAGAAGGACAGCCACAGATACGCAGTATTTT.

This clonotype was seen repeatedly, ten times or more. This chain connects TRBV11-2 to TRBJ2-4; TRBD1 might be the D (5 bases). This CDR3 spans 17 amino acids. Germline CDR1 reads SGHAT; CDR2 reads FQNNGV. Trimming cost V 5 bases and J 0 bases, with 17 bases left between them. The CDR3 loop is CASSKALGALAKNIQYF. CDR3 nucleotides: TGTGCCAGCAGCAAAGCGTTAGGGGCTCTAGCCAAAAACATTCAGTACTTC.

The chain carries TRBV5-1 and TRBJ2-1; 10 nucleotides align to TRBD2. Germline trimming cut 2 bases from V and 6 bases from J; bases unmatched to any gene: 8. The CDR3 has 16 amino acids. Germline CDR1 SGHRS, CDR2 YFSETQ. DNA of the CDR3: TGCGCCAGCAGCTTCAGCTTGTCTAGCGGGAGCAATGAGCAGTTCTTC. Its translation is CASSFSLSSGSNEQFF.

This clonotype showed up just a few times. One junction end disagrees with the germline gene, perhaps due to a read error. The chain couples TRBV29-1 to TRBJ2-7; D remains ambiguous. Germline CDR1 reads SQVTM; CDR2 reads ANQGSEA. The CDR3 runs to 13 residues. The CDR3 region is CSVEGPGGDEQYF. In DNA, the CDR3 is TGCAGCGTCGAAGGACCCGGTGGGGACGAGCAGTACTTC.

CDR3 DNA sequence: TGCAGTGCTAGAAACGGACTAGCGGGTGGGAACACCGGGGAGCTGTTTTTT. This encodes CSARNGLAGGNTGELFF. The chain couples TRBV20-1 to TRBJ2-2, with TRBD2 identical over 11 bases. Per germline, CDR1 DFQATT and CDR2 SNEGSKA (reference sequence). This CDR3 comprises 17 residues. Trimming removed 2 bases from V and 1 base from J; junction bases left unmatched: 6.

V is TRBV5-6 and J is TRBJ2-7; no definite D call. The V end was cut by 4 bases, the J end by 4 bases, with 15 bases between. This CDR3 has 14 amino acids. Germline V lookup: CDR1 SGHDT, CDR2 YYEEEE. The CDR3: CASSTPGDRYEQYF. The CDR3 nucleotides are TGTGCCAGCAGCACCCCCGGCGATCGATACGAGCAGTACTTC.

This clonotype was picked up a small number of times. This chain uses TRBV20-1 with TRBJ1-6; TRBD1 aligns across 7 bases. This CDR3 spans 15 amino acids. The J segment lost 6 bases and the V segment lost 1 base, leaving 6 bases of the junction unmatched. Germline-derived CDR1 and CDR2 are DFQATT and SNEGSKA (reference sequence). The CDR3 is CSARVGQVRNSPLHF. The CDR3 DNA sequence: TGCAGTGCTAGAGTTGGACAGGTCCGTAATTCACCCCTCCACTTT.

This chain uses TRBV5-5 with TRBJ2-7; possible D gene TRBD2, 5 bases. Germline V gene data show CDR1 as SGHKS and CDR2 as YYEKEE (reference sequence). With 4 bases removed from V and 1 base from J, the gap between germline ends came to 15 bases. CDR3 length: 15 residues. Here the CDR3 reads CASSTSSQLSYEQYF. Written as DNA, the CDR3 is TGTGCCAGCAGCACCTCTAGCCAGCTATCCTACGAGCAGTACTTC.

The chain links TRBV5-1 to TRBJ2-2; D ambiguous. The CDR3 runs to 15 residues. V lost 0 bases, J lost 6 bases, and 12 bases lay in between. Germline V gene sequence: CDR1 SGHRS, CDR2 YFSETQ. The CDR3 spells CASSLVQLRSGELFF. For the CDR3, the DNA is TGCGCCAGCAGCTTGGTACAGCTAAGGTCCGGGGAGCTGTTTTTT.

This clonotype was counted ten times or more. J is TRBJ2-1 and V is TRBV2; 8 bases fit TRBD2. Trimming at V came to 6 bases and at J to 6 bases, leaving 1 base not matched to a gene. CDR3 size: 12 residues. CDR1 is SNHLY, CDR2 FYNNEI, per germline. The CDR3: CASSRGGNEQFF. The CDR3 DNA sequence: TGTGCCAGCAGCCGGGGGGGCAATGAGCAGTTCTTC. The full variable domain, rest sourced from reference TRBV2 and TRBJ2-1, is EPEVTQTPSHQVTQMGQEVILRCVPISNHLYFYWYRQILGQKVEFLVSFYNNEISEKSEIFDDQFSVERPDGSNFTLKIRSTKLEDSAMYFCASSRGGNEQFFGPGTRLTVL.

This clonotype was observed a handful of times. This chain joins TRBV15 and TRBJ2-1; no clear D gene. Germline CDR1 and CDR2: LNHNV and YYDKDF (reference sequence). Between the trimmed V and J ends, which lost 5 bases and 4 bases, there was a span of 6 bases. The CDR3 has 12 residues. The CDR3 DNA reads as TGTGCCACCAGCCCCCATTACAATGAGCAGTTCTTC. It is translated as CATSPHYNEQFF.

This clonotype was counted ten times or more. The J gene is TRBJ2-5, the V gene TRBV6-6; the D gene is possibly TRBD2 (5 bases). This CDR3 spans 12 amino acids. Germline V gene sequence: CDR1 MNHNY, CDR2 SVGAGI (reference sequence). V lost 2 bases and J lost 5, with 6 bases in between. DNA of the CDR3: TGTGCCAGCAGTTACCGCGGGGAGACCCAGTACTTC. This gives the protein CASSYRGETQYF.

The chain recombines TRBV7-2 with TRBJ2-3; possibly TRBD1 for D (6 bases). V shed 3 bases and J shed 6 bases, with 10 bases lying between them. The CDR3 extends over 13 amino acids. In germline, CDR1 is SGHTA, CDR2 FQGNSA. The CDR3 nucleotides are TGTGCCAGCAGCTTTTCACAGGGTGATACGCAGTATTTT. Protein product: CASSFSQGDTQYF.

A few counts support this clonotype. The rearrangement uses TRBV30 and TRBJ1-5; tentatively, D is TRBD1 (6 bases). The germline V gene encodes CDR1 GTSNPN and CDR2 SVGIG (reference sequence). The length of the CDR3 is 13 residues. V lost 4 bases and J lost 6, with 13 bases in between. CDR3 loop: CAWTQQGGQPQHF. For the CDR3, the DNA is TGTGCCTGGACTCAACAGGGAGGTCAGCCCCAGCATTTT.

This clonotype was detected a few times. J is TRBJ2-3 and V is TRBV5-1; 7 bases agree with TRBD2. V was clipped by 2 bases and J by 6 bases; unmatched bases: 6. CDR1 and CDR2 (germline): SGHRS, YFSETQ. The CDR3 extends over 14 amino acids. CDR3 in amino acids: CASSLGRELDTQYF. CDR3 nucleotides: TGCGCCAGCAGCTTAGGGCGGGAGTTGGATACGCAGTATTTT.

CDR3 in amino acids: CASSQGGTSGEFF. The CDR3 bases are TGTGCCAGCAGCCAAGGGGGGACTAGCGGAGAGTTCTTC. J is TRBJ2-1 and V is TRBV3-1, with 11 bases that match TRBD2. The length of the CDR3 is 13 residues. V gave up 1 base and J gave up 14 bases; unmatched junction bases: 4. Germline V lookup: CDR1 LGHDT, CDR2 YNNKEL (reference sequence).

This clonotype has only one observation. The J gene is TRBJ2-2, the V gene TRBV7-6; 8 bases map to TRBD1. The CDR3 runs 14 residues. Germline V gene lookup returns CDR1 SGHVS and CDR2 FNYEAQ. V was pared by 5 bases and J by 4 bases, with 3 bases of the junction left unmatched. This CDR3 is CASSMDRATGELFF. CDR3 coding DNA: TGTGCCAGCAGCATGGACAGGGCCACCGGGGAGCTGTTTTTT. The whole variable domain, filled in from reference TRBV7-6 and TRBJ2-2, reads GAGVSQSPRYKVTKRGQDVALRCDPISGHVSLYWYRQALGQGPEFLTYFNYEAQQDKSGLPNDRFSAERPEGSISTLTIQRTEQRDSAMYRCASSMDRATGELFFGEGSRLTVL.

The chain combines TRBV6-4 with TRBJ2-3; D is unresolved. This CDR3 spans 15 amino acids. The germline CDR1 and CDR2 sequences are MRHNA and SNTAGT. The germline V and J ends were trimmed by 3 bases and 0 bases, with 10 bases remaining between them. The chain's CDR3 is CASSESPASTDTQYF. The CDR3 DNA follows: TGTGCCAGCAGTGAGTCCCCGGCTAGCACAGATACGCAGTATTTT.

This clonotype has a count of ten or more. J is TRBJ1-3 and V is TRBV12-3 or TRBV12-4; TRBD1 might be the D (6 bases). V was clipped by 11 bases and J by 4 bases, with 12 bases between them. The CDR3 is 12 amino acids. CDR3 nucleotide sequence: TGTGCCGGAACAGGGAGCGGAAACACCATATATTTT. It yields the protein CAGTGSGNTIYF.

The chain carries TRBV18 and TRBJ2-7; no reliable D call. The CDR3 contains 13 residues. The germline V gene encodes CDR1 KGHSH and CDR2 LQKENI. The germline V and J ends were trimmed by 2 bases and 5 bases, with 10 bases remaining between them. The DNA for the CDR3 is TGTGCCAGCTCACCAGATCAGTCCCACGAGCAGTACTTC. Its protein product is CASSPDQSHEQYF.

V gene TRBV6-2 or TRBV6-3 combines with J gene TRBJ2-1; D is perhaps TRBD2 (6 bases). Germline V gives CDR1 MNHEY, CDR2 SVGEGT. V lost 5 bases, J lost 0 bases, and 17 bases lay in between. CDR3 length equals 17 residues. CDR3 loop: CASSNSGTASSYNEQFF. The DNA of the CDR3 is TGTGCCAGCAGTAATAGCGGAACCGCCAGCTCCTACAATGAGCAGTTCTTC.